The 5 T cell receptor beta chains presented below share a single source sample, sequenced in a study of shared clonotypes between healthy human individuals. Here immunoSEQ multiplex PCR was the method, and the copy in TCRdb shows in-frame clones only, minus some. Here the sample spans 2 million to 3 million clones, around nine tenths being singletons. The sequenced sample was naive CD4+ T cells sorted from blood. This sample's subset: CD45RA+ positively selected. All receptors come from a man aged 18-30 years in good health.

The chain couples TRBV6-4 to TRBJ1-5; D might be TRBD1 (5 bases). The CDR3 consists of 15 residues. V was trimmed by 8 bases and J by 0 bases, leaving 14 bases between them. Germline V lookup: CDR1 MRHNA, CDR2 SNTAGT. CDR3 in DNA: TGTGCCAGCCCGGTGCGAGGGGCTAGCAATCAGCCCCAGCATTTT. Encoded protein: CASPVRGASNQPQHF.

The chain carries TRBV5-1 and TRBJ2-1; D unclear. The CDR3 covers 15 residues. Trimming cost V 0 bases and J 4 bases, with 11 bases left between them. Germline values: CDR1 SGHRS, CDR2 YFSETQ. CDR3 DNA: TGCGCCAGCAGCTTGGAGACCACGGCGTACAATGAGCAGTTCTTC. It translates to CASSLETTAYNEQFF.

The chain employs TRBV4-1 and TRBJ2-7, with TRBD1 matching over 7 bases. Germline CDR1 reads MGHRA; CDR2 reads YSYEKL. The CDR3 covers 15 residues. V was pared by 4 bases and J by 1 base, with 7 bases of the junction left unmatched. For the CDR3, the DNA is TGCGCCAGCAGCCCCCTGACAGGGCCGTCCTACGAGCAGTACTTC. This sequence encodes CASSPLTGPSYEQYF.

The V and J genes are TRBV28 and TRBJ1-6, with D hard to call. V dropped 3 bases and J dropped 7 bases, with 10 bases sitting between them. CDR1 and CDR2 (germline): MDHEN, SYDVKM. The CDR3 runs 14 residues. CDR3 loop: CASSFERRNSPLHF. In nucleotides, the CDR3 is TGTGCCAGCAGTTTCGAGAGGAGGAATTCACCCCTCCACTTT.

This clone was recorded only once. The rearrangement uses TRBV4-1 and TRBJ2-7; tentatively, D is TRBD1 or TRBD2 (7 bases each). The germline V and J ends were trimmed by 4 bases and 6 bases, with 40 bases remaining between them. Germline V gene data show CDR1 as MGHRA and CDR2 as YSYEKL. The CDR3 has 22 residues. The CDR3 sequence is CASSPLGGEPGQIPPTSTEQYF. In DNA form, the CDR3 reads TGCGCCAGCAGCCCGCTAGGGGGGGAACCGGGACAGATACCCCCAACCTCTACCGAGCAGTACTTC.